The 25 T cell receptor beta chains reported below all come from one sample, sequenced in a study of patients with pleural tuberculosis. TCRdb recomputed calls from the reads with MiXCR, one row per CDR3 protein. The sample consists of some 48,000 distinct CDR3 sequences, 7.3% of them appearing once. The origin of the receptors is a human donor with pleural tuberculosis.

This clonotype was detected only a few times. The chain recombines TRBV29-1 with TRBJ1-1; a possible D gene is TRBD1 (5 bases). The CDR3 sequence is 12 residues long. Germline CDR1 SQVTM, CDR2 ANQGSEA. V was shortened by 7 bases and J by 1 base, with 10 bases between the two germline ends. CDR3 amino acids: CSGWGENTEAFF. The CDR3 nucleotides are TGCAGCGGCTGGGGGGAGAACACTGAAGCTTTCTTT.

Ten or more counts support this clonotype. The gene calls are TRBV11-2 and TRBJ2-7, with D uncertain. CDR3 length: 13 amino acids. Trimming cost V 6 bases and J 6 bases, with 15 bases left between them. CDR1 SGHAT and CDR2 FQNNGV come from the germline V gene. The CDR3 DNA is TGTGCCAGCAGTCCCCTTCGAAAGGGCGAGCAGTACTTC. Protein sequence: CASSPLRKGEQYF. Full variable domain (outside the CDR3, taken from reference TRBV11-2 and TRBJ2-7): EAGVAQSPRYKIIEKRQSVAFWCNPISGHATLYWYQQILGQGPKLLIQFQNNGVVDDSQLPKDRFSAERLKGVDSTLKIQPAKLEDSAVYLCASSPLRKGEQYFGPGTRLTVT.

This clonotype was counted at least ten times. The V and J genes are TRBV20-1 and TRBJ2-5; D remains ambiguous. Germline CDR1 DFQATT, CDR2 SNEGSKA (reference sequence). The CDR3 is made up of 14 amino acids. V lost 1 base, J lost 0 bases, and 9 bases lay in between. The CDR3: CSARGSKYQETQYF. The CDR3 DNA sequence: TGCAGTGCTAGAGGTAGCAAGTACCAAGAGACCCAGTACTTC.

This clonotype came up many times. The chain combines TRBV12-3 or TRBV12-4 with TRBJ2-2; D not resolved. The CDR3 is 13 residues long. V gave up 6 bases and J gave up 4 bases, with 9 bases separating them. CDR3 protein: CASRTMSTGELFF. In nucleotides, the CDR3 is TGTGCCAGCAGGACAATGAGCACCGGGGAGCTGTTTTTT.

There are many counts of this clonotype. As DNA, the CDR3 is TGTGCCAGCAGGGGGGGGGCCAGGGAGTTCAAGCAGTACTTC. It translates to CASRGGAREFKQYF. This chain joins TRBV27 and TRBJ2-7, with D maybe TRBD2 (7 bases). V shed 6 bases and J shed 8 bases, with 20 bases lying between them. CDR3 size: 14 residues. Germline V gives CDR1 MNHEY, CDR2 SMNVEV (reference sequence).

The chain joins TRBV30 to TRBJ2-1, with D possibly matching TRBD2 (5 bases). Trimming took 2 bases from V and 10 from J, leaving 12 bases between them. This CDR3 is built from 12 residues. Germline V CDR1 and CDR2: GTSNPN, SVGIG (reference sequence). DNA for the CDR3: TGTGCCTGGAGTCCGTCCAGAGGGGAGCAGTTCTTC. This encodes CAWSPSRGEQFF.

The table lists this clonotype with many counts. V gene TRBV10-3 combines with J gene TRBJ2-2, with D tentatively TRBD1 (5 bases). CDR3 length: 13 amino acids. V was clipped by 11 bases and J by 2 bases, with 12 bases between them. Germline assignment: CDR1 ENHRY and CDR2 SYGVKD. CDR3 sequence reads: CAAATANTGELFF. Written as DNA, the CDR3 is TGTGCCGCTGCGACAGCCAACACCGGGGAGCTGTTTTTT.

This clonotype was seen at least ten times. The CDR3 nucleotides read TGTGCCAGCAGTTTTGGGACAGGGGCGCCAAACGGTGATACGCAGTATTTT. This gives the protein CASSFGTGAPNGDTQYF. The chain links TRBV28 to TRBJ2-3, with TRBD1 matching over 10 bases. Germline V gene lookup returns CDR1 MDHEN and CDR2 SYDVKM. The CDR3 sequence is 17 residues long. V lost 3 bases and J lost 6; bases outside the gene matches: 12.

This clonotype was found a few times. CDR3 region: CASSLIGQQETQYF. CDR3 nucleotide sequence: TGTGCCAGCAGCTTAATAGGCCAGCAAGAGACCCAGTACTTC. This chain joins TRBV11-1 and TRBJ2-5, with D hard to call. The V end lost 2 bases, the J end lost 2 bases, and 9 bases lay between the germline ends. The length of the CDR3 is 14 residues. The germline CDR1 and CDR2 sequences are SGHAT and FQDESV (reference sequence).

This clonotype was detected many times. This chain joins TRBV29-1 and TRBJ1-2; D is possibly TRBD1 (5 bases). The germline V gene encodes CDR1 SQVTM and CDR2 ANQGSEA. This CDR3 region has 11 residues. With 6 bases removed from V and 8 bases from J, the gap between germline ends came to 13 bases. The CDR3 DNA is TGCAGCGTCGCGGCGGGGGACGGCTACACCTTC. Protein: CSVAAGDGYTF.

This clonotype was counted at least ten times. V and J are TRBV11-2 and TRBJ1-1; D is uncertain. Looked up from germline, CDR1 is SGHAT and CDR2 is FQNNGV. The CDR3 is made up of 13 amino acids. V was shortened by 2 bases and J by 4 bases, with 8 bases between the two germline ends. CDR3 sequence: CASSLRGFTEAFF. CDR3 coding DNA: TGTGCCAGCAGCTTACGGGGTTTCACTGAAGCTTTCTTT.

This clonotype was recorded at least ten times. The V call is TRBV7-6, the J call TRBJ2-1, with a possible D match to TRBD2 (6 bases). The CDR3 extends over 16 amino acids. Germline V CDR1 and CDR2: SGHVS, FNYEAQ. V lost 5 bases and J 6 bases, leaving 20 bases between the germline ends. The CDR3 sequence: CASSPLRDSTPNEQFF. The CDR3 nucleotides are TGTGCCAGCAGCCCACTTCGGGACTCCACTCCCAATGAGCAGTTCTTC.

This clonotype was seen many times. Possible read error: a much larger clone is one base away. The chain has TRBV15 and TRBJ2-3; D is ambiguous. Germline V CDR1 and CDR2: LNHNV, YYDKDF (reference sequence). This CDR3 is built from 13 residues. The CDR3: CAASRASTDTQYF. The CDR3 DNA is TGTGCCGCCAGCAGAGCTAGCACAGATACGCAGTATTTT. Full variable domain (outside the CDR3, taken from reference TRBV15 and TRBJ2-3): DAMVIQNPRYQVTQFGKPVTLSCSQTLNHNVMYWYQQKSSQAPKLLFHYYDKDFNNEADTPDNFQSRRPNTSFCFLDIRSPGLGDTAMYLCAASRASTDTQYFGPGTRLTVL.

This clonotype was detected many times. The chain carries TRBV20-1 and TRBJ1-1; D is uncertain. The CDR3 spans 14 residues. The germline gives CDR1 DFQATT, CDR2 SNEGSKA (reference sequence). V was trimmed by 0 bases and J by 2 bases, leaving 10 bases between them. The CDR3 bases are TGCAGTGCTAGAGATCCGGAGGTAAACACTGAAGCTTTCTTT. Encoded protein: CSARDPEVNTEAFF.

Concerning this clonotype itself: A read error may produce the germline difference seen at one junction end. The rearrangement links TRBV25-1 to TRBJ2-1, with 9 nucleotides matching TRBD2. The better agreement between TRBJ2-5 and the DNA end casts doubt on the J call. The CDR3 consists of 15 residues. CDR1 and CDR2 (germline): MGHDK, SYGVNS. The CDR3 region is CVSSEWAGGPETQYF. The CDR3 bases are TGTGTCAGCAGTGAATGGGCGGGAGGGCCGGAGACCCAGTACTTC.

This clonotype was found a few times. The chain is built from TRBV19 and TRBJ1-1; D call uncertain. The CDR3 is 14 residues long. Germline-derived CDR1 and CDR2 are LNHDA and SQIVND (reference sequence). Trimming removed 4 bases at V and 1 base at J, with 10 bases between. The CDR3 sequence: CASSRRAGNTEAFF. Written as DNA, the CDR3 is TGTGCCAGTAGTAGACGGGCAGGGAACACTGAAGCTTTCTTT.

This clonotype was seen ten or more times. J is TRBJ1-1 and V is TRBV12-3 or TRBV12-4; 8 bases match TRBD1. V was clipped by 5 bases and J by 11 bases; unmatched bases: 7. CDR3 length: 12 residues. The CDR3 DNA sequence: TGTGCCAGCAGTCCTGCGACAGGGGCGGCTTTCTTT. It encodes CASSPATGAAFF.

This clonotype was detected many times. This rearrangement joins TRBV2 to TRBJ1-3; D might be TRBD1 (5 bases). Germline CDR1 reads SNHLY; CDR2 reads FYNNEI. This CDR3 is 15 amino acids long. V lost 3 bases and J lost 0, with 9 bases in between. As DNA, the CDR3 is TGTGCCAGCAGTGAGGGGGTTTTCTCTGGAAACACCATATATTTT. Translating gives CASSEGVFSGNTIYF.

A few counts support this clonotype. The chain carries TRBV3-1 and TRBJ2-7; D gene ambiguous. V was shortened by 4 bases and J by 2 bases, with 9 bases between the two germline ends. The CDR3 has 13 residues. Germline V gene lookup returns CDR1 LGHDT and CDR2 YNNKEL (reference sequence). This CDR3 is CASSPTLTYEQYF. CDR3 bases: TGTGCCAGCAGCCCGACCCTCACCTACGAGCAGTACTTC.

There are many counts of this clonotype. The CDR3 coding sequence is TGTGCCAGCTCACGCATGAACACTGAAGCTTTCTTT. Translated: CASSRMNTEAFF. This chain links TRBV18 with TRBJ1-1, with no clear D. This CDR3 spans 12 amino acids. Trimming pared 4 bases from V and 0 bases from J, leaving 3 bases between. Germline V gives CDR1 KGHSH, CDR2 LQKENI. Full variable domain (missing parts from reference TRBV18 and TRBJ1-1): NAGVMQNPRHLVRRRGQEARLRCSPMKGHSHVYWYRQLPEEGLKFMVYLQKENIIDESGMPKERFSAEFPKEGPSILRIQQVVRGDSAAYFCASSRMNTEAFFGQGTRLTVV.

This clonotype occurred many times. This chain joins TRBV19 and TRBJ1-1, with D unresolved. In germline, CDR1 is LNHDA, CDR2 SQIVND (reference sequence). V was clipped by 3 bases and J by 10 bases, with 12 bases between them. CDR3 length: 12 residues. The DNA for the CDR3 is TGTGCCAGTAGTATTCGGGGTTCCAGAGCTTTCTTT. Amino acids: CASSIRGSRAFF. The full variable domain, completed using reference TRBV19 and TRBJ1-1, is DGGITQSPKYLFRKEGQNVTLSCEQNLNHDAMYWYRQDPGQGLRLIYYSQIVNDFQKGDIAEGYSVSREKKESFPLTVTSAQKNPTAFYLCASSIRGSRAFFGQGTRLTVV.

The sample holds many counts of this clonotype. The rearrangement uses TRBV27 and TRBJ2-1; perhaps TRBD2 as D (5 bases). Trimming removed 6 bases at V and 8 bases at J, with 11 bases between. CDR1 MNHEY and CDR2 SMNVEV come from the germline V gene (reference sequence). The CDR3 has 12 residues. The CDR3 coding sequence is TGTGCCAGCAGCAGACTACCTCATGAGCAGTTCTTC. Its protein product is CASSRLPHEQFF.

This clonotype was seen a few times. The gene calls are TRBV29-1 and TRBJ2-3; TRBD1 aligns across 7 bases. The junction had 12 bases not matched to a gene; V was cut back by 0 bases and J by 3 bases. In germline, CDR1 is SQVTM, CDR2 ANQGSEA. The CDR3 contains 17 residues. The CDR3 spells CSVEDPTGERVTDTQYF. CDR3 bases: TGCAGCGTTGAAGATCCCACAGGGGAGAGGGTGACAGATACGCAGTATTTT.

This clonotype has ten or more counts. The J gene is TRBJ2-2, the V gene TRBV11-2; no definite D call. Germline CDR1 and CDR2: SGHAT and FQNNGV. The CDR3 spans 13 residues. Trimming took off 1 base at V and 9 bases at J, with 9 bases between the two ends. DNA of the CDR3: TGTGCCAGCAGCTTAGGGGGTACCAGGGAGCTGTTTTTT. Amino acids: CASSLGGTRELFF.

This clonotype was counted ten times or more. One end of the junction varies from germline; a read error may be responsible. The CDR3: CASSPTSGGSYNEQFF. DNA for the CDR3: TGTGCTAGCAGCCCGACTAGCGGAGGCTCCTACAATGAGCAGTTCTTC. The chain links TRBV7-6 to TRBJ2-1; TRBD2 matches at 9 bases. This CDR3 region has 16 residues. Germline V gives CDR1 SGHVS, CDR2 FNYEAQ.